Presented here are 32 T cell receptor beta chains from one specimen sequenced in a study of OX40 agonist ivuxolimab in advanced cancers. Produced via immunoSEQ multiplex PCR; TCRdb's table is partial and in-frame only. Of about 20,000 clones detected, roughly nine tenths appear once; the ten largest clones hold about 15%. This specimen was CD4+ or CD8+ T cells sorted from blood, taken in a trial of the OX40 agonist ivuxolimab. These receptors originate from an adult with an advanced solid tumor such as melanoma, head and neck, liver or kidney cancer.

In nucleotides, the CDR3 is TGTGCCAGCAGTCCCGACAGGGGGAACTATGGCTACACCTTC. Protein: CASSPDRGNYGYTF. The V gene is TRBV6-5, the J gene TRBJ1-2; 9 bases are shared with TRBD1. CDR1 and CDR2 (germline): MNHEY, SVGAGI. CDR3 length equals 14 residues. V gave up 5 bases and J gave up 2 bases; unmatched junction bases: 3.

The chain employs TRBV5-1 and TRBJ2-1; the match to TRBD2 covers 11 bases. The germline gives CDR1 SGHRS, CDR2 YFSETQ. V was clipped by 5 bases and J by 4 bases; unmatched bases: 8. The CDR3 totals 16 residues. The CDR3 loop reads CASSRISGGDYNEQFF. DNA for the CDR3: TGCGCCAGCAGTCGTATTAGCGGGGGGGATTACAATGAGCAGTTCTTC.

This chain joins TRBV10-3 and TRBJ1-5, with D unclear. V shed 3 bases and J shed 0 bases, with 9 bases lying between them. Looked up from germline, CDR1 is ENHRY and CDR2 is SYGVKD. The CDR3 is made up of 15 amino acids. CDR3 amino acids: CAISEGLFSNQPQHF. DNA of the CDR3: TGTGCCATCAGTGAAGGGCTGTTTAGCAATCAGCCCCAGCATTTT.

The V gene is TRBV7-2, the J gene TRBJ1-3; 8 positions match TRBD1. The CDR3 contains 16 residues. The ends lost 5 bases at V and 0 bases at J; junction bases unmatched: 6. Germline V gene sequence: CDR1 SGHTA, CDR2 FQGNSA. DNA for the CDR3: TGTGCCAGCAGCGCCTCGACAGGGGACTCTGGAAACACCATATATTTT. Protein sequence: CASSASTGDSGNTIYF.

The chain uses TRBV29-1 and TRBJ2-5; the D is unclear. The germline V and J ends were trimmed by 0 bases and 5 bases, with 16 bases remaining between them. Germline CDR1 SQVTM, CDR2 ANQGSEA. The CDR3 is 15 amino acids. The CDR3 DNA sequence: TGCAGCGTTGAAGATCTATTGGCTGCCAGCGAGACCCAGTACTTC. It codes for CSVEDLLAASETQYF.

The chain recombines TRBV10-3 with TRBJ1-4; D remains ambiguous. Germline CDR1 ENHRY, CDR2 SYGVKD. The V gene lost 6 bases and the J gene lost 6 bases, with 11 bases spanning the gap. The CDR3 has 13 residues. CDR3 loop: CAISLMADEKLFF. CDR3 sequence (DNA): TGTGCCATCAGCTTGATGGCGGATGAAAAACTGTTTTTT.

This clone was counted a few times. The V gene is TRBV25-1, the J gene TRBJ1-1, with TRBD1 matching over 7 bases. The CDR3 is made up of 14 amino acids. Germline V gene lookup returns CDR1 MGHDK and CDR2 SYGVNS. V was pared by 4 bases and J by 4 bases, with 6 bases of the junction left unmatched. CDR3 DNA sequence: TGTGCCAGCAGTGTAGGCAGGGGGACCACTGAAGCTTTCTTT. Residues: CASSVGRGTTEAFF. The full variable domain, in which reference TRBV25-1 and TRBJ1-1 provide the parts outside the CDR3, is EADIYQTPRYLVIGTGKKITLECSQTMGHDKMYWYQQDPGMELHLIHYSYGVNSTEKGDLSSESTVSRIRTEHFPLTLESARPSHTSQYLCASSVGRGTTEAFFGQGTRLTVV.

The rearrangement links TRBV6-5 to TRBJ2-2; D gene uncertain. The CDR3 has 13 residues. CDR1 is MNHEY, CDR2 SVGAGI, per germline. With 2 bases removed from V and 7 bases from J, the gap between germline ends came to 8 bases. The CDR3 region has the DNA TGTGCCAGCAGTTACCCCATGGGCGGGGAGCTGTTTTTT. Amino acids: CASSYPMGGELFF.

This chain uses TRBV25-1 with TRBJ1-6, with TRBD1 identical over 7 bases. V shed 5 bases and J 6 bases; nucleotides not matched to a gene: 7. Germline loops: CDR1 MGHDK, CDR2 SYGVNS. The CDR3 runs to 15 residues. This CDR3 is CASSQTTGLNSPLHF. CDR3 nucleotide sequence: TGTGCCAGCAGTCAGACGACAGGGCTTAATTCACCCCTCCACTTT.

The chain is built from TRBV4-2 and TRBJ2-5, with 10 positions matching TRBD2. Germline V gene data show CDR1 as LGHNA and CDR2 as YNFKEQ. V lost 4 bases and J lost 4; bases outside the gene matches: 6. The CDR3 has 15 residues. This chain's CDR3 is CASSPGLAELETQYF. The CDR3 DNA follows: TGTGCCAGCAGCCCTGGACTAGCGGAATTAGAGACCCAGTACTTC.

This chain uses TRBV5-4 with TRBJ2-7, with 8 bases fitting TRBD1. Germline values: CDR1 SGHNT, CDR2 YYREEE (reference sequence). The CDR3 is 16 residues long. The J segment lost 1 base and the V segment lost 4 bases, leaving 10 bases of the junction unmatched. CDR3 in amino acids: CASSLTAGTGSYEQYF. The CDR3 bases are TGTGCCAGCAGCCTAACCGCCGGGACAGGATCCTACGAGCAGTACTTC.

This clone was counted between two and nine times. The rearrangement joins TRBV9 to TRBJ2-3; the D gene is possibly TRBD1 (6 bases). Germline V CDR1 and CDR2: SGDLS, YYNGEE. V shed 2 bases and J shed 4 bases, with 14 bases lying between them. This CDR3 spans 15 amino acids. The CDR3: CASSVPTGTADTQYF. Written as DNA, the CDR3 is TGTGCCAGCAGCGTGCCGACAGGTACCGCAGATACGCAGTATTTT.

This clone was recorded once. The V gene is TRBV7-9, the J gene TRBJ1-6; no clear D. Trimming left V 6 bases short and J 7 bases short, with 7 bases between. Germline V gene lookup returns CDR1 SEHNR and CDR2 FQNEAQ (reference sequence). This CDR3 spans 12 amino acids. CDR3 sequence reads: CASSGYNSPLHF. CDR3 DNA sequence: TGTGCCAGCAGTGGATACAATTCACCCCTCCACTTT.

J is TRBJ2-2 and V is TRBV4-3; tentative D call: TRBD1 (5 bases). This CDR3 is 16 amino acids long. Trimming took 0 bases from V and 9 from J, leaving 17 bases between them. The germline V gene has CDR1 LGHNA and CDR2 YSLEER. CDR3 loop: CASSQEAFAGYRELFF. CDR3 DNA sequence: TGCGCCAGCAGCCAAGAGGCATTCGCAGGGTACCGGGAGCTGTTTTTT.

V usage is TRBV11-2 and J usage is TRBJ2-2; 8 positions agree with TRBD2. The CDR3 runs 16 residues. With V trimmed by 5 bases and J by 2 bases, 7 bases remained unmatched. CDR1 is SGHAT and CDR2 is FQNNGV in the germline V gene. The CDR3 DNA follows: TGTGCCAGCAGCGTTCGGGAGGGCCTTAACACCGGGGAGCTGTTTTTT. Translating gives CASSVREGLNTGELFF.

The J gene is TRBJ2-3, the V gene TRBV5-1, with TRBD1 as a possible D gene (6 bases). In germline, CDR1 is SGHRS, CDR2 YFSETQ. Trimming left V 2 bases short and J 5 bases short, with 6 bases between. CDR3 size: 12 residues. The CDR3 DNA sequence: TGCGCCAGCAGCTTAGGGGGAGATACGCAGTATTTT. Translation: CASSLGGDTQYF.

The V gene is TRBV6-1, the J gene TRBJ2-7; a weak D match, TRBD1 (6 bases). The CDR3 runs 13 residues. Trimming removed 10 bases at V and 4 bases at J, with 17 bases between. Per the germline V gene, CDR1 is MNHNS and CDR2 is SASEGT. The DNA of the CDR3 is TGTGCCACAGGGGACGTAGGCGTATACGAGCAGTACTTC. Protein product: CATGDVGVYEQYF.

The chain combines TRBV5-4 with TRBJ2-5, with D perhaps TRBD2 (6 bases). Germline V gives CDR1 SGHNT, CDR2 YYREEE (reference sequence). This CDR3 has 14 residues. Between the trimmed V and J ends, which lost 5 bases and 1 base, there was a span of 12 bases. The DNA of the CDR3 is TGTGCCAGCAGTCGAGGAGGGGCCCAAGAGACCCAGTACTTC. This translates into CASSRGGAQETQYF. The full variable domain, in which reference TRBV5-4 and TRBJ2-5 provide the parts outside the CDR3, is ETGVTQSPTHLIKTRGQQVTLRCSSQSGHNTVSWYQQALGQGPQFIFQYYREEENGRGNFPPRFSGLQFPNYSSELNVNALELDDSALYLCASSRGGAQETQYFGPGTRLLVL.

This chain joins TRBV7-2 and TRBJ1-2; TRBD1 agrees at 9 bases. Unmatched junction bases numbered 6, after V lost 5 bases and J lost 5 bases. The V gene's germline CDR1 is SGHTA and CDR2 FQGNSA. The CDR3 loop spans 14 amino acids. The CDR3 nucleotides read TGTGCCAGCAGCCCGGACAGGGGCTCATATGGCTACACCTTC. This encodes CASSPDRGSYGYTF. Filled out from reference TRBV7-2 and TRBJ1-2, the complete variable domain reads GAGVSQSPSNKVTEKGKDVELRCDPISGHTALYWYRQSLGQGLEFLIYFQGNSAPDKSGLPSDRFSAERTGGSVSTLTIQRTQQEDSAVYLCASSPDRGSYGYTFGSGTRLTVV.

The rearrangement uses TRBV6-1 and TRBJ1-3; 7 bases are a match to TRBD1. Germline V lookup: CDR1 MNHNS, CDR2 SASEGT. V lost 6 bases, J lost 5 bases, and 7 bases stayed unmatched. The CDR3 totals 14 residues. The CDR3: CASRNTGQRNTIYF. The CDR3 DNA follows: TGTGCCAGCAGGAACACGGGACAGAGAAACACCATATATTTT.

The J gene is TRBJ2-5, the V gene TRBV7-9, with unresolved D. Germline V gene sequence: CDR1 SEHNR, CDR2 FQNEAQ (reference sequence). V lost 2 bases, J lost 5 bases, and 6 bases lay in between. The CDR3 has 12 residues. CDR3 in amino acids: CASSLFTETQYF. The CDR3 DNA reads as TGTGCCAGCAGCTTATTCACGGAGACCCAGTACTTC. Together with reference TRBV7-9 and TRBJ2-5, the CDR3 gives the full variable domain: DTGVSQNPRHKITKRGQNVTFRCDPISEHNRLYWYRQTLGQGPEFLTYFQNEAQLEKSRLLSDRFSAERPKGSFSTLEIQRTEQGDSAMYLCASSLFTETQYFGPGTRLLVL.

The genes are TRBV29-1 and TRBJ2-1, with D possibly being TRBD2 (5 bases). Germline loops: CDR1 SQVTM, CDR2 ANQGSEA. The ends were cut back, 6 bases at V and 8 bases at J, with 8 bases in the middle. The CDR3 has 10 residues. Here the CDR3 DNA reads TGCAGCGTGGGGAGTTATGAGCAGTTCTTC. This encodes CSVGSYEQFF.

The chain uses TRBV7-2 and TRBJ1-2; D not certain. This CDR3 region has 14 residues. In germline, CDR1 is SGHTA, CDR2 FQGNSA. The germline V and J ends were trimmed by 1 base and 0 bases, with 6 bases remaining between them. This CDR3 reads CASSLDSTNYGYTF. Here the CDR3 DNA reads TGTGCCAGCAGCTTAGACAGCACTAACTATGGCTACACCTTC.

J is TRBJ2-1 and V is TRBV5-1; 12 bases are shared with TRBD2. The CDR3 length is 19 residues. Germline trimming cut 0 bases from V and 0 bases from J; bases unmatched to any gene: 7. Germline V gene data show CDR1 as SGHRS and CDR2 as YFSETQ. CDR3 sequence: CASSLGLAGVTSSYNEQFF. The CDR3 DNA reads TGCGCCAGCAGCTTGGGACTAGCGGGAGTTACGAGCTCCTACAATGAGCAGTTCTTC.

The chain has TRBV15 and TRBJ2-1, with unresolved D. Germline V gene sequence: CDR1 LNHNV, CDR2 YYDKDF (reference sequence). CDR3 length: 16 amino acids. V was trimmed by 0 bases and J by 0 bases, leaving 9 bases between them. This chain's CDR3 is CATSRDRPNSYNEQFF. CDR3 nucleotide sequence: TGTGCCACCAGCAGAGATCGTCCGAACTCCTACAATGAGCAGTTCTTC.

V and J are TRBV29-1 and TRBJ2-5; 7 bases align to TRBD1. Trimming took 1 base from V and 4 from J; bases not matched to a gene: 6. From germline, CDR1 is SQVTM and CDR2 ANQGSEA. The CDR3 loop spans 14 amino acids. The CDR3 sequence: CSVEAGTVGETQYF. The CDR3, as DNA: TGCAGCGTTGAAGCGGGGACAGTGGGAGAGACCCAGTACTTC. Variable domain in full (rest from reference TRBV29-1 and TRBJ2-5): SAVISQKPSRDICQRGTSLTIQCQVDSQVTMMFWYRQQPGQSLTLIATANQGSEATYESGFVIDKFPISRPNLTFSTLTVSNMSPEDSSIYLCSVEAGTVGETQYFGPGTRLLVL.

V is TRBV2 and J is TRBJ2-2; TRBD1 agrees at 7 bases. The CDR3 length is 13 residues. The trim removed 5 bases at V and 5 bases at J, leaving 2 bases unmatched. Germline CDR1 reads SNHLY; CDR2 reads FYNNEI. The CDR3 here is CASSTGETGELFF. CDR3 nucleotide sequence: TGTGCCAGCAGTACAGGGGAAACCGGGGAGCTGTTTTTT. Filled out from reference TRBV2 and TRBJ2-2, the complete variable domain reads EPEVTQTPSHQVTQMGQEVILRCVPISNHLYFYWYRQILGQKVEFLVSFYNNEISEKSEIFDDQFSVERPDGSNFTLKIRSTKLEDSAMYFCASSTGETGELFFGEGSRLTVL.

This clone was observed a handful of times. The V gene is TRBV6-5, the J gene TRBJ1-1; 9 positions agree with TRBD1. Trimming removed 6 bases from V and 5 bases from J; junction bases left unmatched: 10. The CDR3 is made up of 15 amino acids. In germline, CDR1 is MNHEY, CDR2 SVGAGI. CDR3 protein: CASRIADRGNTEAFF. The CDR3 nucleotides read TGTGCCAGCAGAATCGCCGACAGGGGGAATACTGAAGCTTTCTTT.

The chain employs TRBV2 and TRBJ2-2; TRBD1 aligns across 7 bases. Per the germline V gene, CDR1 is SNHLY and CDR2 is FYNNEI. Trimming cost V 6 bases and J 2 bases; bases outside gene matches: 3. The CDR3 runs to 14 residues. In nucleotides, the CDR3 is TGTGCCAGCAGGGGGGACAGAAACACCGGGGAGCTGTTTTTT. It yields the protein CASRGDRNTGELFF.

This rearrangement joins TRBV7-3 to TRBJ2-7, with 10 bases identical to TRBD2. The junction had 6 bases not matched to a gene; V was cut back by 5 bases and J by 2 bases. Germline CDR1 reads SGHTA; CDR2 reads FQGTGA. There are 15 residues in the CDR3. Here the CDR3 reads CASSVASGRPYEQYF. DNA of the CDR3: TGTGCCAGCAGCGTAGCTAGCGGGAGACCCTACGAGCAGTACTTC.

V is TRBV30 and J is TRBJ1-6, with D perhaps TRBD1 (5 bases). V lost 5 bases to trimming and J lost 6 bases, with 11 bases between them. Germline V gene sequence: CDR1 GTSNPN, CDR2 SVGIG (reference sequence). The CDR3 is 13 residues long. The CDR3 protein is CAWDAGTNSPLHF. In DNA form, the CDR3 reads TGTGCCTGGGACGCCGGGACTAATTCACCCCTCCACTTT.

The CDR3 region is CASSPPGQGGETQYF. CDR3 sequence (DNA): TGTGCCAGTAGCCCACCGGGGCAGGGGGGAGAGACCCAGTACTTC. The chain recombines TRBV19 with TRBJ2-5; tentatively, D is TRBD1 (7 bases). CDR3 length: 15 amino acids. Germline-derived CDR1 and CDR2 are LNHDA and SQIVND (reference sequence). Between the trimmed V and J ends, which lost 6 bases and 4 bases, there was a span of 18 bases.